This T cell receptor (beta chain) was obtained from a study of Ad26.COV2.S vaccination and SARS-CoV-2 variants. Study-level findings and limits: Whether participants received vaccine or placebo, their non-spike TCR breadth was similar. The study found higher spike-specific TCR breadth in vaccine than placebo recipients. Assessments of TCR breadth and depth may have underestimated the total T cell responses. Following vaccination, spike-specific CD8+ and CD4+ T cell responses reportedly exhibited substantial breadth.

Assay: immunoSEQ multiplex PCR; the TCRdb copy retains only in-frame clones and omits some. The table has 100,000 or so clones, around three quarters seen once; the top ten hold about 18%. The V gene's germline CDR1 is SGHTA and CDR2 FQGNSA. V lost 3 bases and J 1 base, leaving 9 bases between the germline ends. CDR3 length: 15 amino acids. Points on this clone: Its antigen remains unidentified.

The chain couples TRBV7-2 to TRBJ2-2; possibly TRBD2 for D (5 bases). The starting material was peripheral blood, obtained after recovery from COVID-19. This clonotype was sampled from a human donor who had recovered from COVID-19. The CDR3 DNA follows: TGTGCCAGCAGCTTGGCGGGCAGGAACACCGGGGAGCTGTTTTTT. Translation: CASSLAGRNTGELFF. Drawing the rest from reference TRBV7-2 and TRBJ2-2, the complete variable domain is GAGVSQSPSNKVTEKGKDVELRCDPISGHTALYWYRQSLGQGLEFLIYFQGNSAPDKSGLPSDRFSAERTGGSVSTLTIQRTQQEDSAVYLCASSLAGRNTGELFFGEGSRLTVL.